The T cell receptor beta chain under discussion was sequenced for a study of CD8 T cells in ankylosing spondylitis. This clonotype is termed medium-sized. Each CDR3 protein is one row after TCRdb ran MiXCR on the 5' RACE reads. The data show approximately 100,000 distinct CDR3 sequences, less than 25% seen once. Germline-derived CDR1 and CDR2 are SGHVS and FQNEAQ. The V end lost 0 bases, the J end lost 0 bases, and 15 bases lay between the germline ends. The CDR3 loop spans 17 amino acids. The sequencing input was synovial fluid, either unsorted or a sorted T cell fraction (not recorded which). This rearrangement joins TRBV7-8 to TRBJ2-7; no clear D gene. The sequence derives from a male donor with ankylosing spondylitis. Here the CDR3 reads CASSLALADHSSYEQYF. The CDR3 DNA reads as TGTGCCAGCAGCTTAGCTTTGGCAGATCATAGCTCCTACGAGCAGTACTTC.